This T cell receptor (beta chain) was sequenced for a study of a mutant IDH1 vaccine in newly diagnosed glioma. As to this clone: Its matching antigen is unknown.

Germline V gives CDR1 LNHDA, CDR2 SQIVND (reference sequence). The CDR3 spans 15 residues. With 5 bases clipped from V and 8 bases from J, the junction kept 9 bases outside the gene matches. Sequencing used immunoSEQ multiplex PCR; TCRdb keeps in-frame clones, though not all of them. This sample has about 25,000 clones, with about three quarters found just once. Indicated time point: week 5, during vaccination. Each vaccine dose was 300 ug of mutant IDH1 20-mer peptide, with topical imiquimod. The source of this sequence is a man aged 40-49 years with glioma. Sample: PBMCs, taken from a glioma patient whose treatment included an IDH1 peptide vaccine. The chain combines TRBV19 with TRBJ1-4; TRBD1 matches 9 bases. Here the CDR3 reads CASSRTGQGVEKLFF. CDR3 DNA: TGTGCCAGTAGTCGGACGGGACAGGGCGTAGAAAAACTGTTTTTT.